This T cell receptor beta chain was obtained from a study of patients and donors after allogeneic stem cell transplantation. The length of the CDR3 is 13 residues. Germline V gene sequence: CDR1 DFQATT, CDR2 SNEGSKA (reference sequence). With 3 bases removed from V and 0 bases from J, the gap between germline ends came to 8 bases. TCRdb re-called the RT-PCR reads through MiXCR, storing one row per CDR3 protein. The data show hundreds of thousands of distinct CDR3 sequences, roughly 17% seen once. The sample was blood, either unsorted or a sorted T cell fraction (not recorded which). The clonotype was recovered from a human donor who was either an allogeneic HSCT recipient or a stem cell or donor lymphocyte infusion donor (not recorded which). It is not recorded whose cells these are; they may come from a transplant donor. The V and J genes are TRBV20-1 and TRBJ1-2; D remains ambiguous. This CDR3 is CSARVLANYGYTF. CDR3 nucleotides: TGCAGTGCTAGGGTACTAGCTAACTATGGCTACACCTTC.